What follows are 31 T cell receptor beta chains derived from one specimen sequenced in a study of blood T cell repertoires in COVID-19. Sequencing was performed with immunoSEQ multiplex PCR; in TCRdb, only in-frame clones are kept and a portion is missing. The repertoire holds 55,000 to 75,000 clones, with around 67% as singletons. The sample comprised peripheral blood. All receptors come from a man in his sixties with acute or convalescent COVID-19.

J is TRBJ2-1 and V is TRBV25-1; 10 bases agree with TRBD2. Germline assignment: CDR1 MGHDK and CDR2 SYGVNS. The CDR3 totals 16 residues. Losses at the gene ends were 4 bases for V and 3 bases for J; bases not matched to a gene: 6. CDR3 protein: CASSGTSGDYYNEQFF. DNA of the CDR3: TGTGCCAGCAGTGGAACTAGCGGGGATTACTACAATGAGCAGTTCTTC.

The chain combines TRBV10-1 with TRBJ2-7, with D uncertain. Per germline, CDR1 WNHNN and CDR2 SYGVQD (reference sequence). V shed 6 bases and J shed 4 bases, with 10 bases lying between them. This CDR3 contains 12 residues. CDR3: CASSADLYEQYF. CDR3 nucleotide sequence: TGCGCCAGCAGCGCTGACTTGTACGAGCAGTACTTC.

The chain couples TRBV30 to TRBJ1-4, with 7 bases identical to TRBD1. This CDR3 contains 17 residues. In germline, CDR1 is GTSNPN, CDR2 SVGIG (reference sequence). Trimming took 3 bases from V and 5 from J; bases not matched to a gene: 15. CDR3 amino acids: CAWSVTVMRGLNEKLFF. The CDR3 DNA sequence: TGTGCCTGGAGCGTAACAGTGATGAGGGGGCTAAATGAAAAACTGTTTTTT.

This chain joins TRBV12-3 or TRBV12-4 and TRBJ2-2; no clear D. Trimming pared 6 bases from V and 4 bases from J, leaving 9 bases between. The CDR3 covers 13 residues. CDR3 sequence (DNA): TGTGCCAGCAGCCAGACATTCACCGGGGAGCTGTTTTTT. Its protein is CASSQTFTGELFF.

The V call is TRBV11-2, the J call TRBJ2-6, with 8 bases lining up with TRBD1. Per the germline V gene, CDR1 is SGHAT and CDR2 is FQNNGV. J lost 2 bases, V lost 3 bases, and 3 bases had no gene match. The CDR3 is 16 amino acids. CDR3 nucleotides: TGTGCCAGCAGCTTGCAGGGGGCGGCTGGGGCCAACGTCCTGACTTTC. It codes for CASSLQGAAGANVLTF.

CDR3 nucleotide sequence: TGTGCCAGCAGCCAAGGTCGGACTAGCGGGATCATTGCTGGCACAGATACGCAGTATTTT. This sequence encodes CASSQGRTSGIIAGTDTQYF. The chain joins TRBV3-1 (or the pseudogene TRBV3-2) to TRBJ2-3; 12 bases are a match to TRBD2. V was clipped by 1 base and J by 1 base; unmatched bases: 12. This CDR3 comprises 20 residues. Germline CDR1 LGHDT, CDR2 YNNKEL (reference sequence).

This clone has only a few counts. CDR3: CASSGQGAYEQYF. For the CDR3, the DNA is TGTGCCAGCAGTGGACAGGGGGCCTACGAGCAGTACTTC. This sequence joins TRBV28 and TRBJ2-7; 10 bases map to TRBD1. With 5 bases clipped from V and 2 bases from J, the junction kept 0 bases outside the gene matches. Germline loops: CDR1 MDHEN, CDR2 SYDVKM. The length of the CDR3 is 13 residues. The full variable domain, in which reference TRBV28 and TRBJ2-7 provide the parts outside the CDR3, is DVKVTQSSRYLVKRTGEKVFLECVQDMDHENMFWYRQDPGLGLRLIYFSYDVKMKEKGDIPEGYSVSREKKERFSLILESASTNQTSMYLCASSGQGAYEQYFGPGTRLTVT.

The chain carries TRBV28 and TRBJ1-3; possibly TRBD1 for D (5 bases). CDR3 length: 15 amino acids. Trimming pared 1 base from V and 2 bases from J, leaving 9 bases between. Germline lookup yields CDR1 MDHEN and CDR2 SYDVKM. CDR3 residues: CASSLSGEPGNTIYF. Here the CDR3 DNA reads TGTGCCAGCAGTTTATCGGGGGAACCTGGAAACACCATATATTTT.

The chain links TRBV6-1 to TRBJ1-1, with 9 bases identical to TRBD1. This CDR3 contains 15 residues. CDR1 and CDR2 from the germline V gene are MNHNS and SASEGT. V dropped 2 bases and J dropped 2; count of bases not matched to a gene: 3. The CDR3 is CASSEWTGVNTEAFF. Written as DNA, the CDR3 is TGTGCCAGCAGTGAATGGACAGGGGTAAACACTGAAGCTTTCTTT.

This clone came up once. The rearrangement joins TRBV7-9 to TRBJ2-5; D possibly corresponds to TRBD2 (5 bases). Per germline, CDR1 SEHNR and CDR2 FQNEAQ (reference sequence). The ends were cut back, 5 bases at V and 0 bases at J, with 13 bases in the middle. The CDR3 is 15 residues long. CDR3 amino acids: CASSQDSPYQETQYF. The CDR3 nucleotides read TGTGCCAGCAGCCAGGACTCTCCGTACCAAGAGACCCAGTACTTC.

The rearrangement joins TRBV4-2 to TRBJ2-5; 8 positions agree with TRBD1. Germline assignment: CDR1 LGHNA and CDR2 YNFKEQ. This CDR3 has 15 residues. V shed 0 bases, J shed 4 bases, and the junction held 4 bases outside the gene matches. CDR3 loop: CASSQDGQGTETQYF. The CDR3 DNA reads as TGTGCCAGCAGCCAAGATGGACAGGGCACAGAGACCCAGTACTTC.

The rearrangement joins TRBV13 to TRBJ2-5; 11 positions agree with TRBD2. V lost 5 bases, J lost 2 bases, and 7 bases stayed unmatched. CDR1 is PRHDT and CDR2 is FYEKMQ in the germline V gene (reference sequence). There are 16 residues in the CDR3. CDR3 in amino acids: CASSRPSGGPQETQYF. CDR3 sequence (DNA): TGTGCCAGCAGCCGTCCTAGCGGGGGGCCGCAAGAGACCCAGTACTTC.

This chain uses TRBV19 with TRBJ2-1; TRBD2 matches 13 bases. This CDR3 is built from 19 residues. Looked up from germline, CDR1 is LNHDA and CDR2 is SQIVND (reference sequence). V was clipped by 2 bases and J by 4 bases; unmatched bases: 11. The CDR3 region has the DNA TGTGCCAGTAGTATAAGTTGGGGACTAGCGGGATCACGTTACAATGAGCAGTTCTTC. Its translation: CASSISWGLAGSRYNEQFF.

The chain recombines TRBV7-9 with TRBJ2-1, with TRBD2 matching 8 bases. There are 18 residues in the CDR3. Losses at the gene ends were 5 bases for V and 1 base for J; bases not matched to a gene: 13. Germline V gives CDR1 SEHNR, CDR2 FQNEAQ (reference sequence). The CDR3 DNA sequence: TGTGCCAGCAGCCTCACAAATCAGCGGGAGAAATCCTACAATGAGCAGTTCTTC. It is translated as CASSLTNQREKSYNEQFF.

This clone was counted a single time. The V call is TRBV6-5, the J call TRBJ1-1, with TRBD1 matching over 8 bases. CDR3 length: 13 residues. V trimming: 6 bases; J trimming: 3 bases; junction bases outside the gene matches: 3. Germline V lookup: CDR1 MNHEY, CDR2 SVGAGI. DNA of the CDR3: TGTGCCAGCAGAACAGGGGGGGACACTGAAGCTTTCTTT. It encodes CASRTGGDTEAFF.

V usage is TRBV2 and J usage is TRBJ2-2; TRBD2 agrees at 13 bases. J was trimmed by 6 bases and V by 8 bases; bases with no gene match: 3. The V gene's germline CDR1 is SNHLY and CDR2 FYNNEI. The CDR3 length is 14 residues. The CDR3 DNA is TGTGCCAGCCGGACTAGCGGGAGATCCGGGGAGCTGTTTTTT. It is translated as CASRTSGRSGELFF.

This rearrangement joins TRBV9 to TRBJ2-5; D possibly corresponds to TRBD1 (7 bases). CDR1 is SGDLS, CDR2 YYNGEE, per germline. Between the trimmed V and J ends, which lost 3 bases and 3 bases, there was a span of 12 bases. The CDR3 is made up of 14 amino acids. The CDR3 nucleotides are TGTGCCAGCAGCGCCCAGGGGGAGGAAGAGACCCAGTACTTC. As protein: CASSAQGEEETQYF. The variable domain in full, completed from reference TRBV9 and TRBJ2-5, reads DSGVTQTPKHLITATGQRVTLRCSPRSGDLSVYWYQQSLDQGLQFLIQYYNGEERAKGNILERFSAQQFPDLHSELNLSSLELGDSALYFCASSAQGEEETQYFGPGTRLLVL.

The chain employs TRBV5-1 and TRBJ2-1; 16 nucleotides align to TRBD2. The CDR3 has 15 amino acids. With V trimmed by 5 bases and J by 10 bases, 6 bases remained unmatched. Germline V CDR1 and CDR2: SGHRS, YFSETQ. In DNA form, the CDR3 reads TGCGCCAGCAGAGTGGGACTAGCGGGAGGGAGCGAGCAGTTCTTC. It is translated as CASRVGLAGGSEQFF.

The rearrangement links TRBV7-9 to TRBJ2-7; D remains unclear. V gave up 5 bases and J gave up 0 bases, with 8 bases separating them. Germline CDR1 and CDR2: SEHNR and FQNEAQ (reference sequence). There are 13 residues in the CDR3. Here the CDR3 DNA reads TGTGCCAGCAGCCCGATCAGCTCCTACGAGCAGTACGTC. This sequence encodes CASSPISSYEQYV.

The rearrangement joins TRBV9 to TRBJ2-2; a weak D match, TRBD2 (6 bases). V was shortened by 4 bases and J by 6 bases, with 13 bases between the two germline ends. This CDR3 is 14 amino acids long. Per germline, CDR1 SGDLS and CDR2 YYNGEE. The CDR3 is CASSFGLRAGELFF. The CDR3 DNA reads TGTGCCAGCAGCTTCGGACTAAGGGCCGGGGAGCTGTTTTTT.

The gene calls are TRBV19 and TRBJ1-1; D is possibly TRBD1 (5 bases). In germline, CDR1 is LNHDA, CDR2 SQIVND (reference sequence). This CDR3 contains 16 residues. V was cut by 5 bases and J by 1 base, with 17 bases left in between. CDR3 DNA sequence: TGTGCCAGTAGTCCTCGACGGACAAACAAGAACACTGAAGCTTTCTTT. Translating gives CASSPRRTNKNTEAFF.

This rearrangement joins TRBV3-1 (or the pseudogene TRBV3-2) to TRBJ2-7; 9 bases line up with TRBD2. This CDR3 contains 14 residues. V lost 0 bases, J lost 5 bases, and 2 bases stayed unmatched. The germline V gene has CDR1 LGHDT and CDR2 YNNKEL (reference sequence). In DNA form, the CDR3 reads TGTGCCAGCAGCCAAGAAGGGACTAGCCACGAGCAGTACTTC. Translating it yields CASSQEGTSHEQYF.

With respect to this clone: The identical CDR3 is also encoded by other nucleotide sequences in the sample. The chain links TRBV19 to TRBJ1-1, with D hard to call. Germline CDR1 and CDR2: LNHDA and SQIVND (reference sequence). Trimming removed 1 base at V and 1 base at J, with 13 bases between. This CDR3 contains 16 residues. The CDR3 reads CASSIVGVEGNTEAFF. CDR3 DNA sequence: TGTGCCAGTAGTATAGTCGGGGTGGAGGGGAACACTGAAGCTTTCTTT.

This chain links TRBV24-1 with TRBJ2-1, with TRBD1 identical over 9 bases. Losses at the gene ends were 8 bases for V and 9 bases for J; bases not matched to a gene: 7. The CDR3 totals 13 residues. The germline V gene encodes CDR1 KGHDR and CDR2 SFDVKD. The CDR3 spells CATMTGTGLEQFF. The CDR3 bases are TGTGCCACCATGACCGGGACAGGGCTTGAGCAGTTCTTC.

The rearrangement uses TRBV30 and TRBJ2-7; a possible D gene is TRBD1 (6 bases). This CDR3 spans 12 amino acids. Germline loops: CDR1 GTSNPN, CDR2 SVGIG (reference sequence). Trimming removed 5 bases from V and 1 base from J, with 9 bases in between. This chain's CDR3 is CAWGTLSYEQYF. The CDR3 DNA reads as TGTGCCTGGGGGACATTATCCTACGAGCAGTACTTC.

This chain uses TRBV10-2 with TRBJ2-1, with 8 nucleotides matching TRBD2. The CDR3 runs 14 residues. Trimming at V came to 2 bases and at J to 5 bases, leaving 2 bases not matched to a gene. Germline CDR1 WSHSY, CDR2 SAAADI. Written as DNA, the CDR3 is TGCGCCAGCAGTGAGACTAGCGGAAACAATGAGCAGTTCTTC. This translates into CASSETSGNNEQFF.

J is TRBJ2-7 and V is TRBV9; 9 bases are shared with TRBD1. The CDR3 length is 15 residues. In germline, CDR1 is SGDLS, CDR2 YYNGEE. V gave up 4 bases and J gave up 1 base; unmatched junction bases: 6. CDR3: CASSLRQGGSYEQYV. In DNA form, the CDR3 reads TGTGCCAGCAGCTTACGACAGGGGGGGTCCTACGAGCAGTACGTC.

This clone has only a few counts. This chain joins TRBV11-2 and TRBJ2-5; 7 bases are shared with TRBD2. The CDR3 sequence is 14 residues long. V dropped 3 bases and J dropped 5; count of bases not matched to a gene: 6. In germline, CDR1 is SGHAT, CDR2 FQNNGV. CDR3 DNA: TGTGCCAGCAGCTTGGGGGGAGGGCGGGAGACCCAGTACTTC. Translated, it gives CASSLGGGRETQYF. The complete variable domain, with remaining parts taken from reference TRBV11-2 and TRBJ2-5, reads EAGVAQSPRYKIIEKRQSVAFWCNPISGHATLYWYQQILGQGPKLLIQFQNNGVVDDSQLPKDRFSAERLKGVDSTLKIQPAKLEDSAVYLCASSLGGGRETQYFGPGTRLLVL.

CDR3 DNA: TGTGCCAGCAGACTCGACCCATGGACTTACGAGCAGTACGTC. This sequence encodes CASRLDPWTYEQYV. The chain combines TRBV6-5 with TRBJ2-7, with D maybe TRBD2 (5 bases). The V and J ends lost 6 bases and 4 bases respectively, with 16 bases between them. The germline CDR1 and CDR2 sequences are MNHEY and SVGAGI. This CDR3 is built from 14 residues.

Only one count was recorded for this clone. In DNA, the CDR3 is TGTGCCAGTAGTAATCGAAGTTGGGGCCCAGATACGCAGTATTTT. Protein sequence: CASSNRSWGPDTQYF. V is TRBV19 and J is TRBJ2-3, with TRBD1 as a possible D gene (5 bases). V was clipped by 4 bases and J by 4 bases, with 15 bases between them. The length of the CDR3 is 15 residues. CDR1 is LNHDA and CDR2 is SQIVND in the germline V gene (reference sequence).

The V and J genes are TRBV10-1 and TRBJ2-5; 7 nucleotides agree with TRBD1. V lost 5 bases, J lost 1 base, and 4 bases stayed unmatched. Germline CDR1 and CDR2: WNHNN and SYGVQD (reference sequence). The CDR3 is made up of 14 amino acids. CDR3 region: CASSPDRVQETQYF. The CDR3 DNA sequence: TGCGCCAGCAGTCCAGACAGGGTCCAAGAGACCCAGTACTTC.